This T cell receptor (beta chain) is drawn from a study of quantifying T cell responses using KT2 cells. About the study: RNA was reverse transcribed with TCR alpha and beta constant-region primers.

The cDNA 3' end received a ligated oligonucleotide with a UMI. An equimolar mix of RC1.1 and RC1.2 primed the beta chain across TRBC1 and TRBC2. TCRdb independently ran MiXCR on the UMI-ligation and nested PCR reads; one entry per CDR3 protein. The sample holds 31,000 or so distinct CDR3 sequences; approximately 10% are singletons and the top ten take around a tenth. This clonotype was counted at least ten times. Looked up from germline, CDR1 is SNHLY and CDR2 is FYNNEI. The V and J ends lost 6 bases and 4 bases, in that order; junction bases with no gene match: 8. The CDR3 consists of 15 residues. Known numbers of the T cell clone KT2 were added to PBMC.

The TCR originated in a human donor. The chain links TRBV2 to TRBJ2-3; TRBD2 matches at 9 bases. The sample comprised PBMCs spiked with cells of the T cell clone KT2. CDR3 coding DNA: TGTGCCAGCAGCGACAGCGGGAGGAGCGCAGATACGCAGTATTTT. The encoded protein is CASSDSGRSADTQYF.